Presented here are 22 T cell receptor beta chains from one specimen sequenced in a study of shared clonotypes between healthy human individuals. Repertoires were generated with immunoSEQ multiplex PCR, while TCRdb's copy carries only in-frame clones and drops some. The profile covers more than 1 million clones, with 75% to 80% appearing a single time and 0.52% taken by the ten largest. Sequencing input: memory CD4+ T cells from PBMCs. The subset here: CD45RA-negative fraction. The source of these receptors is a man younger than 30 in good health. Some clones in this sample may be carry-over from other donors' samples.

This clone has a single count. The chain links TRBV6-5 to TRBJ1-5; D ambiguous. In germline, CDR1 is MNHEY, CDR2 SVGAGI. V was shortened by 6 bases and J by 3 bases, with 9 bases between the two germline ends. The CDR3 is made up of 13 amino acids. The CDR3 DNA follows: TGTGCCAGCAGCCCCACTTACAATCAGCCCCAGCATTTT. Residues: CASSPTYNQPQHF.

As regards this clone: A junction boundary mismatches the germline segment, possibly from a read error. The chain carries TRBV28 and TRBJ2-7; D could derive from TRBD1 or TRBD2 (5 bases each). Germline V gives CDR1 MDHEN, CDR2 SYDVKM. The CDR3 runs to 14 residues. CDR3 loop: CAGSLGRGGGEQYF. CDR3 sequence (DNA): TGTGCCGGCAGTTTGGGTCGCGGTGGGGGCGAGCAGTACTTC.

The DNA for the CDR3 is TGTGCCAGCAGTCGGACGGCCTTGGAAGACTCCTACGAGCAGTACTTC. Its protein product is CASSRTALEDSYEQYF. The chain couples TRBV7-6 to TRBJ2-7; D call uncertain. This CDR3 is 16 amino acids long. Trimming stripped 6 bases from V and 0 bases from J, with 18 bases between. Germline values: CDR1 SGHVS, CDR2 FNYEAQ. Combining the CDR3 with reference TRBV7-6 and TRBJ2-7 gives the whole variable domain GAGVSQSPRYKVTKRGQDVALRCDPISGHVSLYWYRQALGQGPEFLTYFNYEAQQDKSGLPNDRFSAERPEGSISTLTIQRTEQRDSAMYRCASSRTALEDSYEQYFGPGTRLTVT.

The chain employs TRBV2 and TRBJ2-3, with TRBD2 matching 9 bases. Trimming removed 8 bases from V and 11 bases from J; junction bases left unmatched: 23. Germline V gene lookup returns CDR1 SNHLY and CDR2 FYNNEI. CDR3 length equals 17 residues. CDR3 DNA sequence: TGTGCCAGCGGCACAGATAGCGGGAGTGTTCTCGGGAATTGGCAGTATTTT. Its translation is CASGTDSGSVLGNWQYF.

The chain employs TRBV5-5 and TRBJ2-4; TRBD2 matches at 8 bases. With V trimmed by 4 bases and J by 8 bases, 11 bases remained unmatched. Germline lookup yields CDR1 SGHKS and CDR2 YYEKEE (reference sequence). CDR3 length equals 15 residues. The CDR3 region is CASSPWAGGKDIQYF. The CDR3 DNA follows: TGTGCCAGCAGCCCCTGGGCGGGGGGAAAGGACATTCAGTACTTC.

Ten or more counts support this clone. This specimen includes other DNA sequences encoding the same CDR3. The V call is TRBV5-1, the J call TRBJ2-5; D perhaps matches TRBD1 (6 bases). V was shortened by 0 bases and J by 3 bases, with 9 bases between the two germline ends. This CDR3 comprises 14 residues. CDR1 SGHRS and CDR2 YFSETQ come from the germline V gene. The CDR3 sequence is CASSLGTGKETQYF. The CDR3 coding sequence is TGCGCCAGCAGCTTGGGAACAGGGAAAGAGACCCAGTACTTC.

The CDR3 is CASSLSGYEQYF. Here the CDR3 DNA reads TGTGCCAGCAGCTTGTCCGGTTACGAGCAGTACTTC. This sequence joins TRBV5-6 and TRBJ2-5; D gene ambiguous. The J call is in doubt because the DNA end fits TRBJ2-7 better. The CDR3 loop spans 12 amino acids. CDR1 is SGHDT, CDR2 YYEEEE, per germline.

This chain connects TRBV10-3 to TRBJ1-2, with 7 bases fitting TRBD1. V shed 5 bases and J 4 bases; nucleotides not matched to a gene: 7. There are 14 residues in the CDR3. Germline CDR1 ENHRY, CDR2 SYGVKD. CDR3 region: CAISPTGVGYGYTF. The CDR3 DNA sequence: TGTGCCATCAGTCCAACAGGGGTTGGCTATGGCTACACCTTC.

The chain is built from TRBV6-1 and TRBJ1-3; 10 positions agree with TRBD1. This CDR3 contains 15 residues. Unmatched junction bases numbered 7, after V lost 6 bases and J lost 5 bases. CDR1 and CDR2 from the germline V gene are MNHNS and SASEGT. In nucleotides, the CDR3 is TGTGCCAGCAGAGGAATAGACAGGGGGCGAAACACCATATATTTT. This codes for CASRGIDRGRNTIYF.

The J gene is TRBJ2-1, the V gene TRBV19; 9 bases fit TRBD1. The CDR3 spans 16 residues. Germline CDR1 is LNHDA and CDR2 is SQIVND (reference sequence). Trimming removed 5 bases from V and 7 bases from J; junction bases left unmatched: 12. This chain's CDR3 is CASSPQGAGGRNEQFF. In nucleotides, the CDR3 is TGTGCCAGTAGTCCACAGGGGGCTGGTGGTAGGAATGAGCAGTTCTTC. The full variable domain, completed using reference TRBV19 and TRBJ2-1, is DGGITQSPKYLFRKEGQNVTLSCEQNLNHDAMYWYRQDPGQGLRLIYYSQIVNDFQKGDIAEGYSVSREKKESFPLTVTSAQKNPTAFYLCASSPQGAGGRNEQFFGPGTRLTVL.

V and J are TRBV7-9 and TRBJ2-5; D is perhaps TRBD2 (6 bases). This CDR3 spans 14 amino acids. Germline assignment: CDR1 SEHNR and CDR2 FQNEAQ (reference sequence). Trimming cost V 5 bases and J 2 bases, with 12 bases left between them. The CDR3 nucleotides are TGTGCCAGCAGCCTTCGGGGGATTCAAGAGACCCAGTACTTC. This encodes CASSLRGIQETQYF. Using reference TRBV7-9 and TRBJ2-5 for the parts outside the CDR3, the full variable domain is DTGVSQNPRHKITKRGQNVTFRCDPISEHNRLYWYRQTLGQGPEFLTYFQNEAQLEKSRLLSDRFSAERPKGSFSTLEIQRTEQGDSAMYLCASSLRGIQETQYFGPGTRLLVL.

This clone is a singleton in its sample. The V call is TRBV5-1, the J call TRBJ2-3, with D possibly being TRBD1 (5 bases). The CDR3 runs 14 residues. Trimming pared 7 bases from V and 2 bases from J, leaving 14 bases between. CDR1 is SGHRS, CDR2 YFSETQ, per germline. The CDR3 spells CASGPRGFTDTQYF. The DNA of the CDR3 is TGCGCCAGCGGGCCTAGGGGATTCACAGATACGCAGTATTTT.

CDR3 bases: TGTGCCAGTAGAACCGGGACTAGCGGGGGGAGCGCTTGGTACTTC. Translation: CASRTGTSGGSAWYF. The chain is built from TRBV19 and TRBJ2-5; 15 bases agree with TRBD2. The CDR3 covers 15 residues. Germline V CDR1 and CDR2: LNHDA, SQIVND (reference sequence). J gave up 13 bases and V 6 bases, and 12 bases lay outside the gene matches.

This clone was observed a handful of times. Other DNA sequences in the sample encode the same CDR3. CDR3 nucleotides: TGCGCCAGCAGGCCGGACAGGGGAAATCAGCCCCAGCATTTT. Translating it yields CASRPDRGNQPQHF. This rearrangement joins TRBV5-1 to TRBJ1-5; TRBD1 aligns across 9 bases. The germline gives CDR1 SGHRS, CDR2 YFSETQ. CDR3 size: 14 residues. V was pared by 5 bases and J by 4 bases, with 4 bases of the junction left unmatched.

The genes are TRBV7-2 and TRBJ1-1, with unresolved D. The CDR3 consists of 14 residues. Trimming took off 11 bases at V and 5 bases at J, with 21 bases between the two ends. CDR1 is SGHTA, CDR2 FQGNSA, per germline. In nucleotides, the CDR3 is TGTGCCTACACTGAAGGGCGCCCGGGGACTGAAGCTTTCTTT. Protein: CAYTEGRPGTEAFF.

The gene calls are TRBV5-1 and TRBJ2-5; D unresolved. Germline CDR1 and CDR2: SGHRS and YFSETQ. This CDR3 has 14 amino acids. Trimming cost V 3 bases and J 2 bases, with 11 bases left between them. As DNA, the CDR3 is TGCGCCAGCAGCTCTGGCCCCGTACAAGAGACCCAGTACTTC. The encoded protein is CASSSGPVQETQYF.

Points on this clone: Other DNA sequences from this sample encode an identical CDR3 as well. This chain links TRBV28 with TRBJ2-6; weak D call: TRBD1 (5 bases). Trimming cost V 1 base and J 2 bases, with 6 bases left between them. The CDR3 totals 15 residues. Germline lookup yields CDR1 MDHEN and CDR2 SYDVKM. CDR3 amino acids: CASSLLGAGANVLTF. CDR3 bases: TGTGCCAGCAGTTTATTAGGGGCTGGGGCCAACGTCCTGACTTTC.

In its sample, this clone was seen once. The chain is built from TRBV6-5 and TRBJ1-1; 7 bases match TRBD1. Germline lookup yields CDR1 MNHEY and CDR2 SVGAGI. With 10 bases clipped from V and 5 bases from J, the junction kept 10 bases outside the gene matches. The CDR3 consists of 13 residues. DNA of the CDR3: TGTGCCACCGACCAGGGGGGCGGGACTGAAGCTTTCTTT. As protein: CATDQGGGTEAFF.

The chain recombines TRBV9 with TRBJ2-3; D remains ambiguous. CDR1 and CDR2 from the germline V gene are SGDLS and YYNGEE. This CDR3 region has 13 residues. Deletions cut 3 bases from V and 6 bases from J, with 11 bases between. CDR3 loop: CASSADLGDTQYF. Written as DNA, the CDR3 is TGTGCCAGCAGCGCCGACCTGGGGGATACGCAGTATTTT.

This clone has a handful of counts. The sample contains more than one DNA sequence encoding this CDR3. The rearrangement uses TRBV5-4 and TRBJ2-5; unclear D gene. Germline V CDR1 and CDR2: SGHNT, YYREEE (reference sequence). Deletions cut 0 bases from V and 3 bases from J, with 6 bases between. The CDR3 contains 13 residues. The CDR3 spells CASSLGQKETQYF. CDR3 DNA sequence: TGTGCCAGCAGCTTGGGTCAGAAAGAGACCCAGTACTTC.

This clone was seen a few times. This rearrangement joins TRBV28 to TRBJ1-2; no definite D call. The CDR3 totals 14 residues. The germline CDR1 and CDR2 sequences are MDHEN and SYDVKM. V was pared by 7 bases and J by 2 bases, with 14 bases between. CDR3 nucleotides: TGTGCCAGCACTACACCGGCGCAAAACTATGGCTACACCTTC. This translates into CASTTPAQNYGYTF.

CDR3 nucleotides: TGTGCCAGCTCACCCACGAACCGGGCCCGAAATGAAAAACTGTTTTTT. Protein product: CASSPTNRARNEKLFF. The chain has TRBV18 and TRBJ1-4; D is unresolved. Germline CDR1 KGHSH, CDR2 LQKENI. Trimming took 3 bases from V and 5 from J, leaving 16 bases between them. The CDR3 is 16 residues long.